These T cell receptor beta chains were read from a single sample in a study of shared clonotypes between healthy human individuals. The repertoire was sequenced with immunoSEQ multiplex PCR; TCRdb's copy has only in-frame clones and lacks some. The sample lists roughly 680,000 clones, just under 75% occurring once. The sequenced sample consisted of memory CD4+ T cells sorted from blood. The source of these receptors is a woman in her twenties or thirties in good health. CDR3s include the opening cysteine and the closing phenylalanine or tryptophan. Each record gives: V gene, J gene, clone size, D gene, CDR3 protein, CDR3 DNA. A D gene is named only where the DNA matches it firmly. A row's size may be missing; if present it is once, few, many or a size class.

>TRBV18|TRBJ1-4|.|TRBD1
CASSPGQGAEKLFF
TGTGCCAGCTCACCCGGACAGGGTGCGGAAAAACTGTTTTTT
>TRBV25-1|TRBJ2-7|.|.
CASSEEGLVSYEQYF
TGTGCCAGCAGTGAAGAGGGTCTAGTCTCCTACGAGCAGTACTTC
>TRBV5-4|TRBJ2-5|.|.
CASSLSGTKETQYF
TGTGCCAGCAGCTTGTCAGGGACCAAAGAGACCCAGTACTTC
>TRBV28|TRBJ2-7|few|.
CAIESRTPYEQYF
TGTGCCATCGAGTCCCGGACGCCATACGAGCAGTACTTC
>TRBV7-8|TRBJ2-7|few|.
CASSRSPGGGSYEQYF
TGTGCCAGCAGCCGTAGCCCCGGGGGCGGGAGCTACGAGCAGTACTTC
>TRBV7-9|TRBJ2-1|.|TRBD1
CASSFGTGRINEQFF
TGTGCCAGCAGCTTCGGGACAGGGCGCATCAATGAGCAGTTCTTC
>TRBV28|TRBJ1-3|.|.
CASRRDPGAGNTIYF
TGTGCCAGCAGGCGGGACCCCGGCGCCGGAAACACCATATATTTT
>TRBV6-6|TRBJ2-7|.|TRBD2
CASSETSGRTYEQYF
TGTGCCAGCAGTGAGACTAGCGGGAGAACTTACGAGCAGTACTTC
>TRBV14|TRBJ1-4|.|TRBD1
CASSQVSRTGYEKLFF
TGTGCCAGCAGCCAAGTATCGAGGACAGGGTATGAAAAACTGTTTTTT
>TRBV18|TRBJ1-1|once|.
CASSPPFQGHTEAFF
TGTGCCAGCTCACCACCGTTCCAGGGTCACACTGAAGCTTTCTTT
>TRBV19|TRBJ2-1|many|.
CASNFRPYNEQFF
TGTGCCAGTAACTTCCGGCCGTACAATGAGCAGTTCTTC
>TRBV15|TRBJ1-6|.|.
CATSSLDRYNSPLHF
TGTGCCACCAGCAGTTTGGACAGATATAATTCACCCCTCCACTTT
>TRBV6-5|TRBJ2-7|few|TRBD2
CASSYRTSGSYEQYF
TGTGCCAGCAGTTACCGGACTAGCGGGAGCTACGAGCAGTACTTC
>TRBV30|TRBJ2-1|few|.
CAWSVSRVPGTYNEQFF
TGTGCCTGGAGCGTCAGCCGCGTCCCCGGTACCTACAATGAGCAGTTCTTC
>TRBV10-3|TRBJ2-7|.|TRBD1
CAIRGGTGLDEQYF
TGTGCCATCAGGGGCGGGACAGGGCTAGACGAGCAGTACTTC
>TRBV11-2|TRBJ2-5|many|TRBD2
CASSAGTSGQETQYF
TGTGCCAGCAGCGCCGGGACTAGCGGACAAGAGACCCAGTACTTC
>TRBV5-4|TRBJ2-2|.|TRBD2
CASSLVPGGTGELFF
TGTGCCAGCAGCTTGGTGCCGGGGGGTACCGGGGAGCTGTTTTTT
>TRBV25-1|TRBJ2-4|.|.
CASSESSGSDLAKNIQYF
TGTGCCAGCAGTGAATCATCGGGGAGCGACCTAGCCAAAAACATTCAGTACTTC
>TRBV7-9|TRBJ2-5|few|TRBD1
CASSKRTGSVETQYF
TGTGCCAGCAGTAAACGGACAGGGTCGGTGGAGACCCAGTACTTC
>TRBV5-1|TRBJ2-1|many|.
CASSWGPGDNEQFF
TGCGCCAGCAGCTGGGGGCCAGGGGACAATGAGCAGTTCTTC
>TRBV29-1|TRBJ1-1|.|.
CSGQTNTEAFF
TGCAGCGGGCAGACGAACACTGAAGCTTTCTTT
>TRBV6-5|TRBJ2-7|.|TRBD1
CASSRRTGSDEQYF
TGTGCCAGCAGCCGACGGACAGGAAGCGACGAGCAGTACTTC
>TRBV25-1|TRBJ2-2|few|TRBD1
CASSEGQGDTGELFF
TGTGCCAGCAGTGAAGGACAGGGGGACACCGGGGAGCTGTTTTTT
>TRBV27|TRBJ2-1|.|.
CASRGGTGNEQFF
TGTGCCAGCAGAGGAGGGACGGGTAATGAGCAGTTCTTC
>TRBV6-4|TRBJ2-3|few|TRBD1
CASSRGRTDTQYF
TGTGCCAGCTCTAGGGGGCGCACAGATACGCAGTATTTT
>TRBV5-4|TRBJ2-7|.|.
CASSLVLRSTSYEQYF
TGTGCCAGCAGCTTGGTTCTGCGGAGTACCTCCTACGAGCAGTACTTC
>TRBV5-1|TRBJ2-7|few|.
CASSDSTYEQYF
TGCGCCAGCTCGGACAGCACCTACGAGCAGTACTTC
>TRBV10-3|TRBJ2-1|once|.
CAISATGAYYNEQFF
TGTGCCATCAGTGCTACCGGGGCCTACTACAATGAGCAGTTCTTC
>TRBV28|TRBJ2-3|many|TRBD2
CASSSMRTSGRADTQYF
TGTGCCAGCAGTTCAATGAGGACTAGCGGGAGGGCAGATACGCAGTATTTT
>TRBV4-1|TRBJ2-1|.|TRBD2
CASSQELLAANEQFF
TGCGCCAGCAGCCAAGAGCTACTAGCGGCGAATGAGCAGTTCTTC
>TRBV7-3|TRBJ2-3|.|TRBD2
CASSLMASGGTDTQYF
TGTGCCAGCAGCTTAATGGCTAGCGGAGGCACAGATACGCAGTATTTT
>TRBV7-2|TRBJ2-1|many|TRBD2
CASSITSGRYNEQFF
TGTGCCAGCAGCATAACTAGCGGGAGGTACAATGAGCAGTTCTTC
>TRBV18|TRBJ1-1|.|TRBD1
CASSPTGIRDTEAFF
TGTGCCAGCTCACCGACAGGGATACGAGACACTGAAGCTTTCTTT
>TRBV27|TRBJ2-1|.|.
CASSRTLNEQFF
TGTGCCAGCTCCCGTACCCTCAATGAGCAGTTCTTC
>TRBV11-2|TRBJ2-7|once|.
CASSLVRGPRDAGFYEQYF
TGTGCCAGCAGCTTAGTTCGCGGCCCCCGGGACGCCGGCTTCTACGAGCAGTACTTC
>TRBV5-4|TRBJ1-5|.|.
CASSFYGQKNQPQHF
TGTGCCAGCAGCTTTTACGGACAGAAGAATCAGCCCCAGCATTTT
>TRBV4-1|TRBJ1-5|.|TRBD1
CASSQMSRGLYSNQPQHF
TGCGCCAGCAGCCAAATGTCCAGGGGGCTTTATAGCAATCAGCCCCAGCATTTT
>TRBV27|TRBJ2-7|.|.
CASRPTGSYEQYF
TGTGCCAGCAGGCCCACAGGGTCCTACGAGCAGTACTTC
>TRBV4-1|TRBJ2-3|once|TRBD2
CASSLSSGAFVGTDTQYF
TGCGCCAGCAGCCTATCTAGCGGGGCTTTTGTGGGGACAGATACGCAGTATTTT
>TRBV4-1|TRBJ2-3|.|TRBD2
CASSQEYFQRGGGDTQYF
TGCGCCAGCAGCCAAGAATACTTCCAGCGGGGGGGCGGTGATACGCAGTATTTT
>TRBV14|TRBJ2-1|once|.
CASSNRGTAGYNEQFF
TGTGCCAGCAGCAACCGGGGGACAGCGGGTTACAATGAGCAGTTCTTC
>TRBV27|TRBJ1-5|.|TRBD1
CASSRTGQGDQPQHF
TGTGCCAGCAGCCGGACGGGACAGGGGGATCAGCCCCAGCATTTT
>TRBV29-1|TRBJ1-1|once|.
CSVGDPLQGNTEAFF
TGCAGCGTTGGGGATCCACTTCAGGGGAACACTGAAGCTTTCTTT
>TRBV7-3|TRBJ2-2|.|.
CASSFVLSNTGELFF
TGTGCCAGCAGCTTCGTGCTATCGAACACCGGGGAGCTGTTTTTT
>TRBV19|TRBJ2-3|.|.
CASSAEQFTDTQYF
TGTGCCAGTAGTGCCGAACAATTCACAGATACGCAGTATTTT
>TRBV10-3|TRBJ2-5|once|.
CATSASELQETQYF
TGTGCCACCTCTGCCTCCGAGCTGCAAGAGACCCAGTACTTC
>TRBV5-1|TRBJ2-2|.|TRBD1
CASSWRAWDRDSGELFF
TGCGCCAGCAGCTGGCGAGCCTGGGACAGGGATAGCGGGGAGCTGTTTTTT
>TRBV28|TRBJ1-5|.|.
CASSFIGSSNQPQHF
TGTGCCAGCAGTTTTATAGGGAGTAGCAATCAGCCCCAGCATTTT
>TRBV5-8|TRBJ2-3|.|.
CASSQKRDRADTQYF
TGTGCCAGCAGCCAGAAACGCGACAGAGCAGATACGCAGTATTTT
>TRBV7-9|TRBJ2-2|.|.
CASSLWDTGELFF
TGTGCCAGCAGCTTATGGGATACCGGGGAGCTGTTTTTT
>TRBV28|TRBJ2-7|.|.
CASSLSERLLSSEQYF
TGTGCCAGCAGTTTATCTGAGCGGCTCCTAAGTTCCGAGCAGTACTTC
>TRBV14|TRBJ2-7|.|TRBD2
CASSQTTSGRMYEQYF
TGTGCCAGCAGCCAAACGACTAGCGGGAGAATGTACGAGCAGTACTTC